Listed below are T cell receptor beta chains from one sample, sequenced in a study of blood T cell repertoires in COVID-19. Using immunoSEQ multiplex PCR, the repertoire was profiled, and TCRdb retains in-frame clones only, with some absent. This table holds 110,000 to 150,000 clones, over 80% found once. Material: peripheral blood. The receptors here all came from a woman older than 75 with acute or convalescent COVID-19. The CDR3 runs from the conserved cysteine through the conserved F or W. D genes are given only for firm matches. Some rows mark clone size as missing; the rest say once, few, many or name a class of expanded clone.

abundance | d_gene | j_gene | v_gene | CDR3aa | CDR3nt
. | TRBD1 | TRBJ1-4 | TRBV5-5 | CASSSYRGPNEKLFF | TGTGCCAGCAGCTCTTACAGGGGGCCTAATGAAAAACTGTTTTTT
. | TRBD1 | TRBJ1-6 | TRBV7-3 | CASSPGTGGYSPLHF | TGTGCCAGCAGCCCCGGTACAGGGGGCTATTCACCCCTCCACTTT
. | TRBD1 | TRBJ1-2 | TRBV5-6 | CASSSGQGRNYGYTF | TGTGCCAGCAGCTCGGGACAGGGGAGGAACTATGGCTACACCTTC
. | . | TRBJ2-1 | TRBV3-1/TRBV3-2 | CASSQVGGFQGSSYNEQFF | TGTGCCAGCAGCCAAGTAGGAGGATTCCAGGGGTCCTCCTACAATGAGCAGTTCTTC
. | . | TRBJ1-4 | TRBV12-3/TRBV12-4 | CASSLALREKLFF | TGTGCCAGCAGTTTAGCGCTGAGGGAAAAACTGTTTTTT
. | TRBD1 | TRBJ1-2 | TRBV27 | CASSLSADRGAYGYTF | TGTGCCAGCAGTTTATCAGCGGACAGGGGTGCCTATGGCTACACCTTC
. | TRBD1 | TRBJ1-6 | TRBV7-2 | CASSLNPPGQANSPLHF | TGTGCCAGCAGCTTAAACCCCCCGGGACAGGCTAATTCACCCCTCCACTTT
. | . | TRBJ2-5 | TRBV7-3 | CASSPGGGGMETQYF | TGTGCCAGCAGCCCTGGAGGGGGGGGAATGGAGACCCAGTACTTC
. | . | TRBJ1-5 | TRBV18 | CASSQSRENQPQHF | TGTGCCAGCTCACAAAGCAGGGAAAATCAGCCCCAGCATTTT
. | . | TRBJ2-5 | TRBV29-1 | CSVILFWGLHQETQYF | TGCAGCGTGATCCTATTCTGGGGACTCCACCAAGAGACCCAGTACTTC
. | . | TRBJ1-2 | TRBV18 | CASSKLPPGTQWDYGYTF | TGTGCCAGCTCCAAACTGCCGCCCGGGACTCAATGGGACTATGGCTACACCTTC
once | . | TRBJ1-4 | TRBV9 | CASSPRGVANEKLFF | TGTGCCAGCAGCCCTCGGGGGGTAGCTAATGAAAAACTGTTTTTT
few | . | TRBJ1-2 | TRBV3-1/TRBV3-2 | CASSQGGGRGYTF | TGTGCCAGCAGCCAAGGCGGGGGGCGAGGCTACACCTTC
. | . | TRBJ1-1 | TRBV7-8 | CASSLSLRDTEAFF | TGTGCCAGCAGCTTGAGTCTGAGGGACACTGAAGCTTTCTTT
. | TRBD2 | TRBJ2-1 | TRBV5-1 | CASVMGGGYSEQFF | TGCGCCAGCGTGATGGGCGGGGGGTACTCGGAGCAGTTCTTC
. | TRBD1 | TRBJ1-1 | TRBV20-1 | CSASRQGGTEAFF | TGCAGTGCTAGTAGGCAGGGGGGCACTGAAGCTTTCTTT
. | TRBD1 | TRBJ2-5 | TRBV24-1 | CATSDRQGNQETQYF | TGTGCCACCAGTGACCGACAGGGGAACCAAGAGACCCAGTACTTC
. | . | TRBJ1-2 | TRBV28 | CASSLTAGGYTF | TGTGCCAGCAGTTTAACAGCTGGGGGCTACACCTTC
. | . | TRBJ2-2 | TRBV27 | CASTHGSSRHTGELFF | TGTGCCAGCACCCATGGGTCTAGCCGACACACCGGGGAGCTGTTTTTT
. | . | TRBJ1-5 | TRBV21-1 | CASTRTAPSQPQHF | TGTGCCAGCACCCGGACAGCCCCAAGTCAGCCCCAGCATTTT
. | . | TRBJ2-6 | TRBV19 | CASSSAGVSGANVLTF | TGTGCCAGTAGTTCCGCTGGAGTCTCTGGGGCCAACGTCCTGACTTTC
. | TRBD1 | TRBJ1-2 | TRBV5-1 | CASSLGGTANYGYTF | TGCGCCAGCAGCTTGGGTGGGACAGCTAACTATGGCTACACCTTC
. | . | TRBJ1-4 | TRBV10-3 | CAISDAQTNNEKLFF | TGTGCCATCAGCGACGCGCAGACAAATAATGAAAAACTGTTTTTT
. | TRBD2 | TRBJ2-7 | TRBV18 | CASSPPGTSSSYEQYF | TGTGCCAGCTCACCACCGGGGACTAGCTCATCCTACGAGCAGTACTTC
. | TRBD1 | TRBJ2-3 | TRBV2 | CASRTGTGAGDTQYF | TGTGCCAGCAGGACCGGGACAGGGGCTGGAGATACGCAGTATTTT
. | . | TRBJ1-6 | TRBV18 | CASSRAAGGAENSPLHF | TGTGCCAGCTCACGGGCGGCCGGGGGGGCAGAAAATTCACCCCTCCACTTT
few | . | TRBJ1-2 | TRBV4-3 | CASSQDRQYGYTF | TGCGCCAGCAGCCAAGATAGACAGTATGGCTACACCTTC
. | . | TRBJ2-3 | TRBV7-8 | CASSLVRNTDTQYF | TGTGCCAGCAGCTTGGTCAGGAACACAGATACGCAGTATTTT
. | . | TRBJ1-1 | TRBV18 | CASSPDRRDLAFF | TGTGCCAGCTCACCAGATAGGAGGGATCTAGCTTTCTTT
. | . | TRBJ1-5 | TRBV4-3 | CASSLRFDGNQPQHF | TGCGCCAGCAGCCTCCGGTTCGACGGGAATCAGCCCCAGCATTTT
. | TRBD1 | TRBJ1-4 | TRBV5-5 | CASSGGTGFTNEKLFF | TGTGCCAGCAGCGGGGGGACAGGGTTTACTAATGAAAAACTGTTTTTT
. | TRBD2 | TRBJ2-5 | TRBV6-5 | CASSSSGGEETQYF | TGTGCCAGCAGCTCTAGCGGGGGGGAAGAGACCCAGTACTTC
. | . | TRBJ1-3 | TRBV19 | CATRDRTTGNTIYF | TGTGCCACAAGAGACAGGACAACTGGAAACACCATATATTTT
. | TRBD1 | TRBJ2-2 | TRBV28 | CASGLGQGYTGELFF | TGTGCCAGCGGATTGGGACAGGGGTACACCGGGGAGCTGTTTTTT
. | . | TRBJ2-3 | TRBV7-9 | CASSSRQDIRTDTQYF | TGTGCCAGCAGCTCCCGGCAGGACATTCGCACAGATACGCAGTATTTT
. | . | TRBJ1-1 | TRBV25-1 | CASSPQGGGLYTEAFF | TGTGCCAGCAGTCCGCAAGGGGGGGGGCTCTACACTGAAGCTTTCTTT
. | TRBD1 | TRBJ1-1 | TRBV19 | CASFRGAGGLNTEAFF | TGTGCCAGCTTCCGCGGGGCAGGGGGTCTGAACACTGAAGCTTTCTTT
few | . | TRBJ1-5 | TRBV2 | CASSGGGRPQHF | TGTGCCAGCAGTGGCGGCGGGAGACCCCAGCATTTT
. | TRBD1 | TRBJ2-7 | TRBV5-8 | CASSTDRFYSYEQYF | TGTGCCAGCAGCACGGACAGGTTTTATTCCTACGAGCAGTACTTC